This T cell receptor beta chain was sequenced for a study of breast tumors, draining lymph nodes, adjacent tissues. Findings and limits, study-wide: Luminal-like breast cancer showed significantly higher tumor–nontumor repertoire similarity than basal-like. Tumors had less TCR diversity than lymph nodes, more than nontumor tissue. That most tumor T cells come from lymph nodes remained unproven. Findings are consistent with lymph node origin and intratumoral expansion of most tumor T cells.

The CDR3 has 13 amino acids. V was trimmed by 7 bases and J by 7 bases, leaving 16 bases between them. The table lists this clonotype with many counts. The antigen is undetermined. The lymph nodes were axillary draining lymph nodes from breast cancer patients. TCRdb ran MiXCR on the multiplex PCR reads and lists one entry per CDR3 protein. The sample has 150,000 to 200,000 distinct CDR3 sequences, around a third seen once; the top ten hold about 3.9%. This clonotype was sampled from a female donor with breast cancer. Some clones in this sample may be carry-over from other donors' samples. Source material: axillary lymph node tissue. This rearrangement joins TRBV12-3 or TRBV12-4 to TRBJ1-2; D perhaps matches TRBD1 (6 bases). The CDR3 reads CASTQPGHSGYTF. The DNA for the CDR3 is TGTGCCAGCACCCAACCGGGACACTCTGGCTACACCTTC.